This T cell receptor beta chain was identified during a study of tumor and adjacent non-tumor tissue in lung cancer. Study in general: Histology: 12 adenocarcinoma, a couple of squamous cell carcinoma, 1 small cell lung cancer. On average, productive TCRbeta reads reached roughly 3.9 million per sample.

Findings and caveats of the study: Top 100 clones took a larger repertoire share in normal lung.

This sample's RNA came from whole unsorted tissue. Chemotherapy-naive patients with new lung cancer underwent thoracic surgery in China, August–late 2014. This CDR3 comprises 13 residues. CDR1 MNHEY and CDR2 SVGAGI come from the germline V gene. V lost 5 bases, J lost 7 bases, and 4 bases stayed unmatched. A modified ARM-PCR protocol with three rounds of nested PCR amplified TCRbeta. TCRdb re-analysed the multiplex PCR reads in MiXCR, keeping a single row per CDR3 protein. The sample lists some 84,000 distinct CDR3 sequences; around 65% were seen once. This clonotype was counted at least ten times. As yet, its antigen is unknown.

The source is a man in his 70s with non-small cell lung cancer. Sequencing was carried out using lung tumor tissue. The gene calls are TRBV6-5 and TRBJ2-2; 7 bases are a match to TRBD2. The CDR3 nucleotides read TGTGCCAGCAGTCGGGGGGTTGGCGGGGAGCTGTTTTTT. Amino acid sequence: CASSRGVGGELFF.